Listed below are T cell receptor beta chains from one sample, sequenced in a study of blood T cell repertoires in COVID-19. TCRdb's copy holds only in-frame clones and misses some; the assay was immunoSEQ multiplex PCR. The sample includes roughly 410,000 clones, roughly nine tenths seen only once; the top ten take 0.95% to 1.5%. Sequenced input: peripheral blood. The origin of the receptors is a man in his forties with acute or convalescent COVID-19. The CDR3 runs from the conserved cysteine through the conserved F or W. Each record gives: J gene, D gene, V gene, clone size, CDR3 protein, CDR3 DNA. D genes are given only for firm matches. Some rows mark clone size as missing; the rest say once, few, many or name a class of expanded clone.

TRBJ2-7 | TRBD2 | TRBV19 | NA | CASSGGLAGISYEQYF | TGTGCCAGTAGTGGAGGACTAGCGGGGATCTCCTACGAGCAGTACTTC
TRBJ1-5 | NA | TRBV12-3/TRBV12-4 | NA | CASSLQGGQPQHF | TGTGCCAGCAGTTTGCAGGGAGGTCAGCCCCAGCATTTT
TRBJ1-2 | TRBD1 | TRBV24-1 | NA | CATSDRTGQIYGYTF | TGTGCCACCAGTGATAGGACAGGGCAGATTTATGGCTACACCTTC
TRBJ2-5 | TRBD2 | TRBV3-1/TRBV3-2 | once | CASSQRGGRETQYF | TGTGCCAGCAGCCAGCGGGGGGGCAGGGAGACCCAGTACTTC
TRBJ2-2 | TRBD1 | TRBV5-1 | NA | CASSSTGGGGELFF | TGCGCCAGCAGTTCTACAGGGGGCGGTGGGGAGCTGTTTTTT
TRBJ1-2 | TRBD1 | TRBV9 | NA | CASSVVGGASSGYTF | TGTGCCAGCAGCGTAGTAGGGGGCGCCTCGAGTGGCTACACCTTT
TRBJ2-7 | TRBD2 | TRBV3-1/TRBV3-2 | NA | CASSLGLAVYEQYF | TGTGCCAGCAGCCTGGGACTAGCGGTTTACGAGCAGTACTTC
TRBJ1-3 | NA | TRBV9 | NA | CASSQRASGNTIYF | TGTGCCAGCAGCCAGAGGGCCTCTGGAAACACCATATATTTT
TRBJ1-1 | NA | TRBV11-1 | NA | CASSLGTKAEAFF | TGTGCCAGCAGCTTGGGGACTAAGGCTGAAGCTTTCTTT
TRBJ2-1 | TRBD2 | TRBV27 | NA | CASSSWAGAYNEQFF | TGTGCCAGCAGTTCTTGGGCGGGGGCCTACAATGAGCAGTTCTTC
TRBJ2-6 | NA | TRBV18 | NA | CASSPPLFSGANVLTF | TGTGCCAGCTCACCTCCCTTGTTCTCTGGGGCCAACGTCCTGACTTTC
TRBJ2-1 | TRBD2 | TRBV5-1 | NA | CASSWAGTSNNEQFF | TGCGCCAGCAGCTGGGCAGGGACTAGTAACAATGAGCAGTTCTTC
TRBJ2-3 | TRBD2 | TRBV5-1 | NA | CASSSSSGGGYTDTQYF | TGCGCCAGCAGCTCCTCTAGCGGGGGGGGTTACACAGATACGCAGTATTTT
TRBJ1-2 | NA | TRBV7-2 | once | CASSPTVIRGYTF | TGTGCCAGCAGCCCAACAGTTATCCGGGGCTACACCTTC
TRBJ2-1 | TRBD2 | TRBV11-2 | NA | CASSLRVSGGARLDEQFF | TGTGCCAGCAGCTTAAGGGTTAGCGGGGGGGCCCGGTTGGATGAGCAGTTCTTC
TRBJ2-3 | TRBD2 | TRBV4-2 | NA | CASSQDLLAGGLSTDTQYF | TGTGCCAGCAGCCAAGATCTACTAGCGGGGGGTCTTAGCACAGATACGCAGTATTTT
TRBJ1-2 | NA | TRBV28 | NA | CASRSGTGANYGYTF | TGTGCCAGCAGGTCCGGGACGGGAGCTAACTATGGCTACACCTTC
TRBJ2-7 | NA | TRBV24-1 | NA | CATSETGGASEQYF | TGTGCCACCAGTGAAACAGGGGGGGCAAGCGAGCAGTACTTC
TRBJ1-5 | TRBD1 | TRBV6-5 | NA | CASSPQGQGNQPQHF | TGTGCCAGCAGTCCCCAAGGACAGGGCAATCAGCCCCAGCATTTT
TRBJ2-7 | NA | TRBV4-1 | once | CASSQDTAYGTNYEQYF | TGCGCCAGCAGCCAAGATACCGCCTACGGGACAAACTACGAGCAGTACTTC
TRBJ2-7 | NA | TRBV18 | NA | CASSPSSDPAYEQYF | TGTGCCAGCTCACCATCTAGTGACCCTGCCTACGAGCAGTACTTC
TRBJ2-1 | NA | TRBV9 | NA | CASSSSPKEGSYNEQFF | TGTGCCAGCAGCTCCTCTCCCAAGGAGGGGTCCTACAATGAGCAGTTCTTC
TRBJ2-5 | TRBD1 | TRBV7-9 | NA | CASSSPGTGEAWTQYF | TGTGCCAGCAGCTCCCCAGGGACAGGCGAGGCCTGGACCCAGTACTTC
TRBJ2-7 | TRBD2 | TRBV27 | NA | CASSLQAGVPHEQYF | TGTGCCAGCAGTCTCCAAGCGGGAGTCCCCCACGAGCAGTACTTC
TRBJ1-1 | TRBD1 | TRBV27 | NA | CASSFARGLRTEAFF | TGTGCCAGCAGTTTTGCCAGGGGGCTGAGAACTGAAGCTTTCTTT
TRBJ2-2 | NA | TRBV4-2 | NA | CASSQPGGKTGELFF | TGTGCCAGCAGCCAGCCCGGGGGTAAGACCGGGGAGCTGTTTTTT
TRBJ2-7 | TRBD2 | TRBV9 | NA | CASSTSGSSSYEQYF | TGTGCCAGCAGTACTAGCGGTTCAAGCTCCTACGAGCAGTACTTC
TRBJ1-6 | NA | TRBV4-1 | NA | CASSLRGQTKSPLHF | TGCGCCAGCAGCCTAAGGGGACAAACGAAGTCACCCCTCCACTTT
TRBJ2-7 | TRBD1 | TRBV11-3 | NA | CASSARQGVAEQYF | TGTGCCAGCAGCGCCCGACAGGGGGTGGCCGAGCAGTACTTC
TRBJ2-5 | TRBD1 | TRBV28 | NA | CASSSPGQGFGETQYF | TGTGCCAGCAGTTCTCCGGGACAGGGTTTCGGGGAGACCCAGTACTTC
TRBJ2-7 | TRBD1 | TRBV29-1 | NA | CSVPGQGNYEQYF | TGCAGCGTGCCGGGACAGGGTAATTACGAGCAGTACTTC